This is a list of T cell receptor beta chains from one sample in a study of T cell repertoires in cytomegalovirus infection. TCRdb redid the calling of the reads with MiXCR, one entry per CDR3 protein. The sample lists more than 150,000 distinct CDR3 sequences; around 20% were seen once. The sample consisted of PBMCs. The source of these receptors is a human donor in good health (CMV status not recorded). Some clones in this sample may be carry-over from other donors' samples. CDR3s include the opening cysteine and the closing phenylalanine or tryptophan. A D gene is named only where the DNA matches it firmly. Some rows mark clone size as missing; the rest say once, few, many or name a class of expanded clone.

>.|TRBV20-1|TRBJ2-1|.|15
TGCAGTGCTAGATCCAGGCACAACTCCTACAATGAGCAGTTCTTC
CSARSRHNSYNEQFF
>.|TRBV12-5|TRBJ1-5|.|14
TGTGCTAGTGGTTTGTCCGATAGCAATCAGCCCCAGCATTTT
CASGLSDSNQPQHF
>few|TRBV11-2|TRBJ2-3|.|18
TGTGCCAGCAGCTTAGGGCGGGGACGGCGCAAGGGCACAGATACGCAGTATTTT
CASSLGRGRRKGTDTQYF
>.|TRBV11-2|TRBJ2-3|.|15
TGTGCCAGCAGTGGTCTTCGGGGGAACACAGATACGCAGTATTTT
CASSGLRGNTDTQYF
>.|TRBV29-1|TRBJ2-7|.|13
TGCAGCGTTCGGGGGATTGGCGCCTACGAGCAGTACTTC
CSVRGIGAYEQYF
>few|TRBV20-1|TRBJ2-7|.|14
TGCAGTGCCAACCACCTAGTCGCGGGTTACGAGCAGTACTTC
CSANHLVAGYEQYF
>.|TRBV29-1|TRBJ1-1|TRBD1|12
TGCAGCGCATGGACAGGAAACACTGAAGCTTTCTTT
CSAWTGNTEAFF
>.|TRBV15|TRBJ2-1|.|15
TGTGCCACCAGCAGAGAGGGGCAGTTTTACAATGGGCAGTTCTTC
CATSREGQFYNGQFF
>few|TRBV9|TRBJ2-7|TRBD2|15
TGTGCCAGCAGCCCGACTAGCGGGAGGACCTACGAGCAGTACTTC
CASSPTSGRTYEQYF
>many|TRBV7-2|TRBJ2-3|.|15
TGTGCCAGCAGCTTAGGAGGGGGGGCCATAGATACGCAGTATTTT
CASSLGGGAIDTQYF